This TCR beta chain appears in the sequencing data of a study of beta chain features in type 1 diabetes. Study context: Patients looked much like healthy donors when it came to age, gender and cell yields. The study, taken as a whole, reports: Any HLA effect on TCRB rearrangement was left unresolved by small sub-analyses. Patients with type 1 diabetes showed fewer VDJ junction insertions and more deletions.

Investigators reverse transcribed all isolated RNA, so they sequenced expressed TCRB transcripts. TCRdb's copy holds only in-frame clones and misses some; the assay was immunoSEQ multiplex PCR. The sample contains hundreds of thousands of clones, roughly 16% of which appear only once. By way of CD45RO/CCR7/CD25/CD127/CD95/CD27, the CD4+ regulatory, stem cell-like memory, central memory and naive cells were sorted. As concerns this clone: As yet, its antigen is unknown.

The CDR3 runs to 17 residues. Germline lookup yields CDR1 SGHRS and CDR2 YFSETQ. Trimming pared 1 base from V and 2 bases from J, leaving 16 bases between. The sequencing input was naive CD4+ T cells from blood. The gene calls are TRBV5-1 and TRBJ1-5; D is undetermined. The origin of this receptor is a man aged 18 to 35 in good health. CDR3 coding DNA: TGCGCCAGCAGCTTGTCGACCCTCAAGGAAGGCAATCAGCCCCAGCATTTT. Its translation is CASSLSTLKEGNQPQHF.